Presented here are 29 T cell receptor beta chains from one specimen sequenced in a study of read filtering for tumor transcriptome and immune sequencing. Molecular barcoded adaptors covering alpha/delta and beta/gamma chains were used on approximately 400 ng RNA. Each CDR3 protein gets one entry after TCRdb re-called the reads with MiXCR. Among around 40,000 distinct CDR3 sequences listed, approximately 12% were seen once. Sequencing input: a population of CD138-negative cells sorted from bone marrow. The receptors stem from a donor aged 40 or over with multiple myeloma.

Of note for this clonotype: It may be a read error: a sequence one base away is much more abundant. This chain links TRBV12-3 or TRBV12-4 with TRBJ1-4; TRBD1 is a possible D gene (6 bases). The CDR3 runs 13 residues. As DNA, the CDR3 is TGTGCCAGCGGACCCAGGGGAGGGAAAAAACTGTGTTTT. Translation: CASGPRGGKKLCF.

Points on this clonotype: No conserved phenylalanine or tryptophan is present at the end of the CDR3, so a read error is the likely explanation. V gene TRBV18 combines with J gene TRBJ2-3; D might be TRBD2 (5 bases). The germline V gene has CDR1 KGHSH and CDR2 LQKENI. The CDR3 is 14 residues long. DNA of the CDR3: TGCGCCAGCCAGGAGGCTTCCCCTGCAGATACGCAGTATTCT. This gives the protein CASQEASPADTQYS.

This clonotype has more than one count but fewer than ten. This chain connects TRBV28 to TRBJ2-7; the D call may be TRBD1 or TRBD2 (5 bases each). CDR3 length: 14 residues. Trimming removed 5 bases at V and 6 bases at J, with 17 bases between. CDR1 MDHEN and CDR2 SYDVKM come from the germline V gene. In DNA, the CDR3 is TGTGCCAGCAGTCCCCCCGGGGCCTCTCGCGAGCAGTACTTC. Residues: CASSPPGASREQYF.

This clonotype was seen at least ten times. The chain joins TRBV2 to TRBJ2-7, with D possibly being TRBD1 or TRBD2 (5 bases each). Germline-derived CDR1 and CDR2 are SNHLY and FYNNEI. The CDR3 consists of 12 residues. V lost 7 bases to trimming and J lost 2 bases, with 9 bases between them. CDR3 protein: CASTRGTYEQYF. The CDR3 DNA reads TGTGCCAGCACGAGGGGTACCTACGAGCAGTACTTC.

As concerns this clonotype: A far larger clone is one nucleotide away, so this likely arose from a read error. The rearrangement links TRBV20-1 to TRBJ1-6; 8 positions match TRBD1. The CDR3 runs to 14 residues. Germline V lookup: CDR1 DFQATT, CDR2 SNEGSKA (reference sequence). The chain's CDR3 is CSAKTGTGLLVALF. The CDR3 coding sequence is TGCAGTGCTAAAACCGGGACAGGTCTACTCGTGGCTCTCTTT.

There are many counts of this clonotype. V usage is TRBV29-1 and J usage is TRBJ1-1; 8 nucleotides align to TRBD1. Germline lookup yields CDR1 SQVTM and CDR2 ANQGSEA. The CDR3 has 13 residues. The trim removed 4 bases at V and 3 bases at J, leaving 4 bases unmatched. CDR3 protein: CSVAGQGDTEAFF. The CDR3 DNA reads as TGCAGCGTTGCAGGACAGGGTGACACTGAAGCTTTCTTT.

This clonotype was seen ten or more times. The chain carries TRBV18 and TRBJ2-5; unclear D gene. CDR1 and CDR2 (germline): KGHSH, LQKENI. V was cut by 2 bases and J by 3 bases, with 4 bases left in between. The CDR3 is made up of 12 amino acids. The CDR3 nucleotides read TGTGCCAGCTCACCAGGAAAAGAGACCCAGTACTTC. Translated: CASSPGKETQYF.

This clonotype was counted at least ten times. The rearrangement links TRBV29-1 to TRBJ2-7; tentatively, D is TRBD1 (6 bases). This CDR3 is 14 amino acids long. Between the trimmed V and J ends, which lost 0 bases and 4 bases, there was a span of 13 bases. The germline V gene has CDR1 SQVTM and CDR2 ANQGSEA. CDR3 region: CSVEDTGTSYEQYF. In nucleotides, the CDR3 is TGCAGCGTTGAAGATACCGGGACATCTTACGAGCAGTACTTC.

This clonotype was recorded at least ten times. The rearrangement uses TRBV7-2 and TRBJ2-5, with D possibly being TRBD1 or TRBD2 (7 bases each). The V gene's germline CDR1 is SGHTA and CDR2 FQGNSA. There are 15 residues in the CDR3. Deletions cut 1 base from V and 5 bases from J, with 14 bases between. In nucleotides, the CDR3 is TGTGCCAGCAGCTTAGTGGGAGGGGGCTTGGAGACCCAGTACTTC. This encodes CASSLVGGGLETQYF.

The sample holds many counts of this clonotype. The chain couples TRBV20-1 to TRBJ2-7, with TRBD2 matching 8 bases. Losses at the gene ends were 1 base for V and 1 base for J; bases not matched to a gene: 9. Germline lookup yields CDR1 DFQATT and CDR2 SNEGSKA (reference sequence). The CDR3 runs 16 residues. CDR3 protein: CSARVPGGALSYEQYF. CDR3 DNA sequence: TGCAGTGCTAGAGTACCCGGGGGGGCTTTATCCTACGAGCAGTACTTC.

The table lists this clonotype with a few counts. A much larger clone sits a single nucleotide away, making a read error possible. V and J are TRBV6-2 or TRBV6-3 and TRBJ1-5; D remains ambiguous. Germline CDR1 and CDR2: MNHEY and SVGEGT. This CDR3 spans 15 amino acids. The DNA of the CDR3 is TGTACCAGCAGCACGCCGGAGGGAGGCAATCAGCCCCAGCATTTT. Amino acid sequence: CTSSTPEGGNQPQHF.

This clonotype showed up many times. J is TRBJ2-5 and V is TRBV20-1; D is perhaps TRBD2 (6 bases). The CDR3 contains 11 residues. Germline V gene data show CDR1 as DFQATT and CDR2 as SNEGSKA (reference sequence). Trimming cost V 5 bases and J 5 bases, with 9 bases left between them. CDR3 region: CSAEAGETQYF. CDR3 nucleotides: TGCAGTGCTGAGGCGGGGGAGACCCAGTACTTC.

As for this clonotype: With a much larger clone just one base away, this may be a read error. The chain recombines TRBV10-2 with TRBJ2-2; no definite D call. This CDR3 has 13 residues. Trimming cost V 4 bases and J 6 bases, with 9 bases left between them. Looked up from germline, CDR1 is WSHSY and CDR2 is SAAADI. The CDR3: CASSGLGPGELFF. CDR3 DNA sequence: TGCGCCAGCAGTGGGTTAGGGCCCGGGGAGCTGTTTTTT.

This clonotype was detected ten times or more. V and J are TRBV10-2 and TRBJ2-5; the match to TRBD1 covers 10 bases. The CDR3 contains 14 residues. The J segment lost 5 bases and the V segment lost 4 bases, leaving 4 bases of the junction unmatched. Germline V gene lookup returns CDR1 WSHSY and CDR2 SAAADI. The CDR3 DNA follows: TGCGCCAGCAGTGCGACAGGGGGCGTGGAGACCCAGTACTTC. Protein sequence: CASSATGGVETQYF.

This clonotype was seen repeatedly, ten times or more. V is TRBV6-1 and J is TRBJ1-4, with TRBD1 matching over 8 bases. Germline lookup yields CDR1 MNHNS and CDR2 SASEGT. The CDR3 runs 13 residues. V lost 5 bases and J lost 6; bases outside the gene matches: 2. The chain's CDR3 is CASSLDRDEKLFF. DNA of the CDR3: TGTGCCAGCAGTCTGGACAGGGATGAAAAACTGTTTTTT.

CDR3 sequence: CASSQGLAGTYEQYF. The CDR3 DNA reads TGTGCCAGCAGCCAAGGCCTAGCGGGAACCTACGAGCAGTACTTC. The chain employs TRBV3-1 and TRBJ2-7; 9 positions agree with TRBD2. CDR3 size: 15 residues. The germline V gene has CDR1 LGHDT and CDR2 YNNKEL (reference sequence). Trimming removed 1 base from V and 2 bases from J; junction bases left unmatched: 3.

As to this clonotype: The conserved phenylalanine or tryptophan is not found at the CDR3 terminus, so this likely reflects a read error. This chain's CDR3 is CASQVNTGELFL. As DNA, the CDR3 is TGCGCCAGTCAAGTTAACACAGGGGAGCTGTTTCTT. This rearrangement joins TRBV5-1 to TRBJ2-2, with D uncertain. Germline CDR1 and CDR2: SGHRS and YFSETQ. There are 12 residues in the CDR3.

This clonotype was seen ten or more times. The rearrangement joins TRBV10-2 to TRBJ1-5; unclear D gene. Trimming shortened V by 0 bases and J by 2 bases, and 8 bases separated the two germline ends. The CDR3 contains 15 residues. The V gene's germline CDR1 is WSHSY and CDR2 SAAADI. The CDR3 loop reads CASSESGFGNQPQHF. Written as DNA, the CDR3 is TGCGCCAGCAGTGAGTCGGGGTTTGGCAATCAGCCCCAGCATTTT.

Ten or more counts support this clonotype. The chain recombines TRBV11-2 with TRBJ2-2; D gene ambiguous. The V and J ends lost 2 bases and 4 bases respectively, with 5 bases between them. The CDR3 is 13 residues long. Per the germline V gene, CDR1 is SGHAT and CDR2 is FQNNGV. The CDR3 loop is CASSLSPTGELFF. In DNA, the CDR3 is TGTGCCAGCAGCTTATCTCCCACCGGGGAGCTGTTTTTT.

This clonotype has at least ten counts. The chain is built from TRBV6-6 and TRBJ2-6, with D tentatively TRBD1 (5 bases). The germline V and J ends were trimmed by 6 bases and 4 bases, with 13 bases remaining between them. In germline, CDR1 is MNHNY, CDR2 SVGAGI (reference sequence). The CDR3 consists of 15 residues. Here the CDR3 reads CASRPPGSGANVLTF. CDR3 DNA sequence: TGTGCCAGCAGACCCCCAGGGTCAGGGGCCAACGTCCTGACTTTC.

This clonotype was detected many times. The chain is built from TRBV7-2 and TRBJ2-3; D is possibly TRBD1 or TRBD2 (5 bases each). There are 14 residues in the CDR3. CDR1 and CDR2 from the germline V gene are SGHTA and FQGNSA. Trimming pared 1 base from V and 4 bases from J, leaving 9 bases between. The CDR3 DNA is TGTGCCAGCAGCTTAGGGGGGAGCGCAGATACGCAGTATTTT. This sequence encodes CASSLGGSADTQYF.

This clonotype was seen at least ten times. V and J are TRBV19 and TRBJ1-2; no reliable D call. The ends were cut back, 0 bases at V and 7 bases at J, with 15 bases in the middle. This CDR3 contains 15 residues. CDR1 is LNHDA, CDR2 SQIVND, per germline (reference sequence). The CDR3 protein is CASSIEGRGFSGYTF. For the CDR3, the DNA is TGTGCCAGTAGTATAGAGGGCAGAGGCTTCTCTGGCTACACCTTC.

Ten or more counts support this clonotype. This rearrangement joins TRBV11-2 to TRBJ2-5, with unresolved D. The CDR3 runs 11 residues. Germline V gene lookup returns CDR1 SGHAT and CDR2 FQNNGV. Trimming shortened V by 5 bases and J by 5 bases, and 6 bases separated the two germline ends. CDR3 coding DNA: TGTGCCAGCAGCACAGTGGAGACCCAGTACTTC. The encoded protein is CASSTVETQYF.

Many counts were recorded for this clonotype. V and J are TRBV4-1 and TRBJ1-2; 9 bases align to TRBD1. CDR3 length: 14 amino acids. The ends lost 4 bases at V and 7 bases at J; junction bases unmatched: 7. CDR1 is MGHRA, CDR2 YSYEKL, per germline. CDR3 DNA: TGCGCCAGCAGCCCTGGACAGGGGTACGGTGGCTACACCTTC. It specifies CASSPGQGYGGYTF.

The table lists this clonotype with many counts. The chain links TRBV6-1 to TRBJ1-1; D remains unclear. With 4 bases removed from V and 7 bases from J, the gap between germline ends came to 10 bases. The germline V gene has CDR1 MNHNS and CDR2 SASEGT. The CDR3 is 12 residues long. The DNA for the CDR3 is TGTGCCAGCAGTGTTCGTCACTTTGAAGCTTTCTTT. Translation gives CASSVRHFEAFF.

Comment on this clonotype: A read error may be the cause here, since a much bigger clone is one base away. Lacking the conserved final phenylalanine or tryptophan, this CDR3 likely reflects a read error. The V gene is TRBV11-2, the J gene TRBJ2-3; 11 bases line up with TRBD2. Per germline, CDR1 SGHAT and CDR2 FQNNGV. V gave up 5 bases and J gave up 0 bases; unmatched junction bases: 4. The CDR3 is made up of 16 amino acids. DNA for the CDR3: TGTGCCAGCAGCCCGGGGACTAGCGGAAGCACAGATACGCAGTATTCT. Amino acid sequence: CASSPGTSGSTDTQYS.

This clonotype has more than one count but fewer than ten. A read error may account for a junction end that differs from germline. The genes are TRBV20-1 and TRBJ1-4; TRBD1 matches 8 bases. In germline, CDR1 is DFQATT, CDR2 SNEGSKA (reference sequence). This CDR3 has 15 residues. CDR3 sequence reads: CSARDAGGWGEKRFF. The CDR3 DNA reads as TGCAGTGCTAGAGATGCAGGGGGCTGGGGTGAAAAACGGTTTTTT.

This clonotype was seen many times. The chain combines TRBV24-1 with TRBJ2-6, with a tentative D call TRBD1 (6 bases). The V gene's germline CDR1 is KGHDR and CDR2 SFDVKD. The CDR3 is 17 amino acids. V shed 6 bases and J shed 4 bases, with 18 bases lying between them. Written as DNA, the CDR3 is TGTGCCACCAGTCCGCGCAAACAGGGCGCGGGGGCCAACGTCCTGACTTTC. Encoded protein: CATSPRKQGAGANVLTF.

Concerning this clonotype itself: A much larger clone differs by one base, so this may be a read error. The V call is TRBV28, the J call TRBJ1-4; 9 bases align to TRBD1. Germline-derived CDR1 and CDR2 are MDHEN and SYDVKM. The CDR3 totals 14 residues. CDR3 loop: CASRQQGAVEKLVF. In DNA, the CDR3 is TGTGCCAGCAGGCAACAGGGGGCTGTTGAAAAACTGGTTTTT.